The rows below give T cell receptor beta chains drawn from one sample of a study of early T cells in non-severe SARS-CoV-2 infection. TCRdb recomputed calls from the 5' RACE reads with MiXCR, one row per CDR3 protein. The table includes about 71,000 distinct CDR3 sequences, 12% detected once. Sequences were derived from whole blood, sampled at baseline. Source of these receptors: an adult who was a healthcare worker with PCR-confirmed SARS-CoV-2 infection or an uninfected control (not recorded which). Both conserved end residues are part of each CDR3. A D gene is named only where the DNA matches it firmly. Where a row states a size, it is once, few, many or the class of an expanded clone; other rows omit it.

abundance: .; d_gene: .; v_gene: TRBV18; j_gene: TRBJ2-3; len: 17; CDR3nt: TGTGCCAGCTCACCACCGGGAGCAGGCCACAGCACAGATACGCAGTATTTT; CDR3aa: CASSPPGAGHSTDTQYF
abundance: few; d_gene: TRBD1; v_gene: TRBV6-2/TRBV6-3; j_gene: TRBJ2-1; len: 19; CDR3nt: TGTGCCAGCAGTTACTCGCTGGCAGGGGGCAAAGGTTGGGGCAATGAGCAGTTCTTC; CDR3aa: CASSYSLAGGKGWGNEQFF
abundance: .; d_gene: .; v_gene: TRBV12-3/TRBV12-4; j_gene: TRBJ2-2; len: 17; CDR3nt: TGTGCCAGCAGCCACCCCTCCGCAAATATCCGCCCCGGGGAGCTGTTTTTT; CDR3aa: CASSHPSANIRPGELFF
abundance: many; d_gene: .; v_gene: TRBV4-2; j_gene: TRBJ2-1; len: 17; CDR3nt: TGTGCCAGCAGCCGGGGAACAACAGGGCCCTCCTACAATGAGCAGTTCTTC; CDR3aa: CASSRGTTGPSYNEQFF
abundance: .; d_gene: TRBD1; v_gene: TRBV20-1; j_gene: TRBJ1-1; len: 13; CDR3nt: TGCAGTGCGCAGACAGGGGTGAACACTGAAGCTTTCTTT; CDR3aa: CSAQTGVNTEAFF
abundance: many; d_gene: .; v_gene: TRBV20-1; j_gene: TRBJ2-3; len: 16; CDR3nt: TGCAGTGCTAGAGATTATGTAGCGGCTAGCACAGATACGCAGTATTTT; CDR3aa: CSARDYVAASTDTQYF
abundance: many; d_gene: TRBD1; v_gene: TRBV20-1; j_gene: TRBJ1-5; len: 14; CDR3nt: TGCAGTGCGTGGACAGGGGGGAGCAATCAGCCCCAGCATTTT; CDR3aa: CSAWTGGSNQPQHF
abundance: many; d_gene: TRBD1; v_gene: TRBV7-3; j_gene: TRBJ2-3; len: 14; CDR3nt: TGTGCCAGCAGCTTACAGGGGGCCACAGATACGCAGTATTTT; CDR3aa: CASSLQGATDTQYF
abundance: .; d_gene: TRBD1; v_gene: TRBV12-3/TRBV12-4; j_gene: TRBJ2-5; len: 14; CDR3nt: TGTGCCAGCAGTTTCGAGGGGGCCCCAGAGACCCAGTACTTC; CDR3aa: CASSFEGAPETQYF
abundance: .; d_gene: .; v_gene: TRBV7-6; j_gene: TRBJ2-2; len: 16; CDR3nt: TGTGCCAGCAGCTTGGGTATTACGCTCCTGGACGGGGAGCTGTTTTTT; CDR3aa: CASSLGITLLDGELFF
abundance: .; d_gene: .; v_gene: TRBV11-2; j_gene: TRBJ2-7; len: 15; CDR3nt: TGTGCCAGCAGCTTAGAAAGGGACGGGATGTACGAGCAGTACTTC; CDR3aa: CASSLERDGMYEQYF
abundance: .; d_gene: .; v_gene: TRBV5-5; j_gene: TRBJ1-3; len: 17; CDR3nt: TGTGCCAGCAGCTTACGGGTGCTGGGAAGCTCTGGAAACACCATATATTTT; CDR3aa: CASSLRVLGSSGNTIYF
abundance: .; d_gene: .; v_gene: TRBV28; j_gene: TRBJ2-5; len: 15; CDR3nt: TGTGCCAGCAGTTTACCCCGTCGCGGGGAAGAGACCCAGTACTTC; CDR3aa: CASSLPRRGEETQYF
abundance: .; d_gene: .; v_gene: TRBV7-9; j_gene: TRBJ2-7; len: 14; CDR3nt: TGTGCCAGCAGCTTAGCAGTCTTGGGCTACGAGCAGTACTTC; CDR3aa: CASSLAVLGYEQYF
abundance: .; d_gene: .; v_gene: TRBV7-9; j_gene: TRBJ2-5; len: 15; CDR3nt: TGTGCCAGCAGCTCCCTGGAGGACCCCCAAGAGACCCAGTACTTC; CDR3aa: CASSSLEDPQETQYF
abundance: .; d_gene: .; v_gene: TRBV2; j_gene: TRBJ2-3; len: 12; CDR3nt: TGTGCCAGCAGCTCGTTGGCGGATACGCAGTATTTT; CDR3aa: CASSSLADTQYF
abundance: few; d_gene: .; v_gene: TRBV3-1; j_gene: TRBJ2-3; len: 12; CDR3nt: TGTGCCAGCAGCCAAGACCCCGGGGTGCGGTATTTT; CDR3aa: CASSQDPGVRYF
abundance: few; d_gene: .; v_gene: TRBV28; j_gene: TRBJ2-3; len: 10; CDR3nt: TGTGCCAGCAGTCGGGATACGCAGTATTTT; CDR3aa: CASSRDTQYF
abundance: .; d_gene: .; v_gene: TRBV7-9; j_gene: TRBJ2-1; len: 16; CDR3nt: TGTGCCAGCAGCTTAGTGGTTAGCGAGCACCTTAATGAGCAGTTCTTC; CDR3aa: CASSLVVSEHLNEQFF
abundance: .; d_gene: .; v_gene: TRBV5-1; j_gene: TRBJ1-1; len: 14; CDR3nt: TGCGCCAGCAGCTTGGAAACAGGGTTATCTGAAGCTTTCTTT; CDR3aa: CASSLETGLSEAFF
abundance: few; d_gene: .; v_gene: TRBV6-6; j_gene: TRBJ2-7; len: 15; CDR3nt: TGTGCCAGCACCCAAAGGGGGGCTCCAGGCGACGAGCAGTACTTC; CDR3aa: CASTQRGAPGDEQYF
abundance: .; d_gene: .; v_gene: TRBV29-1; j_gene: TRBJ1-1; len: 12; CDR3nt: TGCAGCGTTGAGGGCAGGGGAGGTGAAGCTTTCTTT; CDR3aa: CSVEGRGGEAFF
abundance: many; d_gene: TRBD1; v_gene: TRBV27; j_gene: TRBJ1-2; len: 14; CDR3nt: TGTGCCAGCAGTTATGGACAGGGGGCGGGTGGCTACACCTTC; CDR3aa: CASSYGQGAGGYTF
abundance: .; d_gene: .; v_gene: TRBV27; j_gene: TRBJ2-6; len: 19; CDR3nt: TGTGCCAGCAGTTTATTCGGTGGCAATACAGGAGCTGGGGCCAACGTCCTGACTTTC; CDR3aa: CASSLFGGNTGAGANVLTF
abundance: .; d_gene: .; v_gene: TRBV11-2; j_gene: TRBJ2-7; len: 13; CDR3nt: TGTGCCAGCAGCACCACGGCAGTGTTCGAGCAGTACTTC; CDR3aa: CASSTTAVFEQYF
abundance: few; d_gene: TRBD2; v_gene: TRBV28; j_gene: TRBJ2-6; len: 17; CDR3nt: TGTGCCAGCAGTCCTCCCGGGGGAGGGTTCGGGGCCAACGTCCTGACTTTC; CDR3aa: CASSPPGGGFGANVLTF
abundance: many; d_gene: .; v_gene: TRBV29-1; j_gene: TRBJ2-7; len: 15; CDR3nt: TGCAGCGTTTCTAACCGGGACCGGCCCAACTACGAGCAGTACTTC; CDR3aa: CSVSNRDRPNYEQYF
abundance: .; d_gene: TRBD1; v_gene: TRBV5-8; j_gene: TRBJ2-7; len: 14; CDR3nt: TGTGCCAGCAGCTTAGAACAGGGGACCTACGAGCAGTACTTC; CDR3aa: CASSLEQGTYEQYF
abundance: .; d_gene: .; v_gene: TRBV28; j_gene: TRBJ2-2; len: 17; CDR3nt: TGTGCCAGCAGTCCCCTGCCCCCAGGGTCGGGCACCGGGGAGCTGTTTTTT; CDR3aa: CASSPLPPGSGTGELFF
abundance: many; d_gene: TRBD2; v_gene: TRBV7-9; j_gene: TRBJ2-5; len: 15; CDR3nt: TGTGCCAGCAGCCCTCCGACTAGCTTCCAAGAGACCCAGTACTTC; CDR3aa: CASSPPTSFQETQYF
abundance: many; d_gene: .; v_gene: TRBV7-6; j_gene: TRBJ2-5; len: 17; CDR3nt: TGTGCCAGCAGCCTTTCGTTTCCAACGACGGGTCCGGAGACCCAGTACTTC; CDR3aa: CASSLSFPTTGPETQYF
abundance: .; d_gene: .; v_gene: TRBV6-2/TRBV6-3; j_gene: TRBJ2-1; len: 16; CDR3nt: TGTGCCAGCAGCACCGTTTCTTACCGGGGGTGCAATGAGCAGTTCTTC; CDR3aa: CASSTVSYRGCNEQFF
abundance: many; d_gene: TRBD1; v_gene: TRBV19; j_gene: TRBJ1-2; len: 14; CDR3nt: TGTGCCAGTAGTGCCCGAGGACAGGGCTATGGCTACACCTTC; CDR3aa: CASSARGQGYGYTF
abundance: few; d_gene: .; v_gene: TRBV28; j_gene: TRBJ1-2; len: 13; CDR3nt: TGTGCCAGCAGTTTTAACCGGGGCTATGGCTACACCTTC; CDR3aa: CASSFNRGYGYTF
abundance: .; d_gene: .; v_gene: TRBV6-1; j_gene: TRBJ2-6; len: 20; CDR3nt: TGTGCCAGCAGTGAAGGGGCCTGGGAGGCGGCGCACTCTGGGGCCAACGTCCTGACTTTC; CDR3aa: CASSEGAWEAAHSGANVLTF
abundance: few; d_gene: .; v_gene: TRBV28; j_gene: TRBJ1-1; len: 11; CDR3nt: TGTGCCAGCAGTTTATGGGATGAAGCTTTCTTT; CDR3aa: CASSLWDEAFF
abundance: .; d_gene: .; v_gene: TRBV5-6; j_gene: TRBJ2-5; len: 14; CDR3nt: TGTGCCAGCAGCTTGTCAGAGCGCCAAGAGACCCAGTACTTC; CDR3aa: CASSLSERQETQYF
abundance: .; d_gene: TRBD2; v_gene: TRBV27; j_gene: TRBJ2-3; len: 15; CDR3nt: TGTGCCAGCAGTTTTAGCGGGGGGGTCTTAGATACGCAGTATTTT; CDR3aa: CASSFSGGVLDTQYF
abundance: many; d_gene: .; v_gene: TRBV29-1; j_gene: TRBJ1-4; len: 15; CDR3nt: TGCAGCGTTGAATCCGACCGAGCAACTAATGAAAAACTGTTTTTT; CDR3aa: CSVESDRATNEKLFF
abundance: few; d_gene: .; v_gene: TRBV6-1; j_gene: TRBJ2-5; len: 13; CDR3nt: TGTGCCAGCACAAGCCTTAGGGGAAAGACCCAGTACTTC; CDR3aa: CASTSLRGKTQYF
abundance: few; d_gene: .; v_gene: TRBV19; j_gene: TRBJ1-6; len: 14; CDR3nt: TGTGCCAGTAACCCGGACGGATTCAATTCACCCCTCCACTTT; CDR3aa: CASNPDGFNSPLHF
abundance: .; d_gene: .; v_gene: TRBV20-1; j_gene: TRBJ2-5; len: 12; CDR3nt: TGCAGTGCTAAACGGCTCCAAGAGACCCAGTACTTC; CDR3aa: CSAKRLQETQYF
abundance: .; d_gene: .; v_gene: TRBV29-1; j_gene: TRBJ2-3; len: 13; CDR3nt: TGCAGCGTCCGCTGGGCCCTGGTGGATACGCAGTATTTT; CDR3aa: CSVRWALVDTQYF
abundance: .; d_gene: TRBD2; v_gene: TRBV12-3/TRBV12-4; j_gene: TRBJ2-2; len: 15; CDR3nt: TGTGCCAGCAGTATGACTAGCGGGAACACCGGGGAGCTGTTTTTT; CDR3aa: CASSMTSGNTGELFF
abundance: .; d_gene: TRBD2; v_gene: TRBV5-1; j_gene: TRBJ2-5; len: 16; CDR3nt: TGCGCCAGCAGCTTTAGTTATAGCGGGGGGGCCGAGACCCAGTACTTC; CDR3aa: CASSFSYSGGAETQYF
abundance: many; d_gene: .; v_gene: TRBV11-2; j_gene: TRBJ2-3; len: 12; CDR3nt: TGTGCCAGCAGCTTAGGCAAGGATACGCAGTATTTT; CDR3aa: CASSLGKDTQYF
abundance: .; d_gene: .; v_gene: TRBV18; j_gene: TRBJ2-5; len: 12; CDR3nt: TGTGCCAGCTCAGAGGGATCGGAGACCCAGTACTTC; CDR3aa: CASSEGSETQYF
abundance: .; d_gene: .; v_gene: TRBV4-1; j_gene: TRBJ2-5; len: 17; CDR3nt: TGCGCCAGCAGCCAAAACCGCCGGGGTTGGGCACAAGAGACCCAGTACTTC; CDR3aa: CASSQNRRGWAQETQYF
abundance: few; d_gene: .; v_gene: TRBV7-2; j_gene: TRBJ2-7; len: 13; CDR3nt: TGTGCCAGCAGCTCCCGCGGCGGCTACGAGCAGTACTTC; CDR3aa: CASSSRGGYEQYF
abundance: .; d_gene: .; v_gene: TRBV7-8; j_gene: TRBJ1-2; len: 15; CDR3nt: TGTGCCAGCAGCTGGGAAAGGGAAGCTAACTATGGCTACACCTTC; CDR3aa: CASSWEREANYGYTF
abundance: many; d_gene: .; v_gene: TRBV4-2; j_gene: TRBJ2-6; len: 16; CDR3nt: TGTGCCAGCAGCCGGGACGGCACCTCTGGGGCCAACGTCCTGACTTTC; CDR3aa: CASSRDGTSGANVLTF
abundance: .; d_gene: TRBD1; v_gene: TRBV7-3; j_gene: TRBJ2-2; len: 15; CDR3nt: TGTGCCAGCAGCACCGACAGGGGGCGGATCGGGGAGCTGTTTTTT; CDR3aa: CASSTDRGRIGELFF
abundance: .; d_gene: .; v_gene: TRBV6-5; j_gene: TRBJ2-2; len: 14; CDR3nt: TGTGCCAGCAGTTACACGGGGAACACCGGGGAGCTGTTTTTT; CDR3aa: CASSYTGNTGELFF
abundance: few; d_gene: .; v_gene: TRBV7-9; j_gene: TRBJ1-5; len: 15; CDR3nt: TGTGCCAGCAGCTTCGGACATAATAGCAATCAGCCCCAGCATTTT; CDR3aa: CASSFGHNSNQPQHF
abundance: few; d_gene: .; v_gene: TRBV3-1; j_gene: TRBJ1-3; len: 13; CDR3nt: TGTGCCAGCAGCCGGGGACCAGGAAACACCATATATTTT; CDR3aa: CASSRGPGNTIYF
abundance: .; d_gene: .; v_gene: TRBV2; j_gene: TRBJ2-2; len: 15; CDR3nt: TGTGCCAGCAGTTCCCGCGGTATAAACACCGGGGAGCTGTTTTTT; CDR3aa: CASSSRGINTGELFF